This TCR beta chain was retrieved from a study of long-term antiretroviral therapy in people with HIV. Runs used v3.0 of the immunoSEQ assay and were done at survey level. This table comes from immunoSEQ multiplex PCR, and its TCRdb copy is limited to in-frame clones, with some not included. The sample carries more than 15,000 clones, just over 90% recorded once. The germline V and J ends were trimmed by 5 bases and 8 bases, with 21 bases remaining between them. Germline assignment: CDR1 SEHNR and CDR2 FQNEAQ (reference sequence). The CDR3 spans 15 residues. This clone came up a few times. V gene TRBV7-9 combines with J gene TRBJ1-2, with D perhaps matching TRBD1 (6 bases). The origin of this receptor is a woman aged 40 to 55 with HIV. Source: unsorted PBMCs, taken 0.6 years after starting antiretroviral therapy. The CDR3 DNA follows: TGTGCCAGCAGCGCGCAACCGACAGGAGAAATCGGCTACACCTTC. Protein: CASSAQPTGEIGYTF.